This is a list of T cell receptor beta chains from one sample in a study of cytomegalovirus exposure and HLA in healthy donors. Generated by immunoSEQ multiplex PCR, the TCRdb table keeps only in-frame clones and is missing some. The table has over 150,000 clones, about 80% seen once. The material sequenced was PBMCs. The receptors derive from a man between 18 and 29 years old in good health and CMV-seropositive. CDR3s include the opening cysteine and the closing phenylalanine or tryptophan. A D gene is named only where the DNA matches it firmly. The listing skips clone size in some rows; elsewhere it reads once, few, many or a size class.

length	V	J	D	size	CDR3	DNA
14	TRBV7-8	TRBJ2-5	NA	NA	CASSVSGRKETQYF	TGTGCCAGCAGCGTAAGCGGGCGAAAAGAGACCCAGTACTTC
15	TRBV11-2	TRBJ1-5	NA	NA	CASSHPGSSNQPQHF	TGTGCCAGCAGCCATCCGGGGAGTAGCAATCAGCCCCAGCATTTT
15	TRBV4-1	TRBJ1-5	NA	NA	CASSPGNRAYQPQHF	TGCGCCAGCAGCCCCGGGAACAGGGCCTATCAGCCCCAGCATTTT
13	TRBV19	TRBJ2-7	TRBD1	few	CASSRTGGFEQYF	TGTGCCAGTAGTAGGACAGGGGGGTTCGAGCAGTACTTC
17	TRBV30	TRBJ1-1	NA	NA	CAWSVANRGEKNTEAFF	TGTGCCTGGAGTGTAGCGAATCGTGGGGAGAAGAACACTGAAGCTTTCTTT
17	TRBV9	TRBJ2-5	TRBD2	NA	CASSVGLAGHRQGTQYF	TGTGCCAGCAGCGTTGGACTAGCGGGACATCGTCAAGGGACCCAGTACTTC
17	TRBV7-2	TRBJ1-5	TRBD1	few	CASSLGGTVGSNQPQHF	TGTGCCAGCAGCTTAGGGGGGACAGTAGGTAGCAATCAGCCCCAGCATTTT
11	TRBV30	TRBJ2-3	NA	NA	CAWSGKDTQYF	TGTGCCTGGAGTGGTAAAGATACGCAGTATTTT
15	TRBV19	TRBJ1-5	NA	NA	CASSALLQGDQPQHF	TGTGCCAGTAGTGCCCTGTTACAGGGAGATCAGCCCCAGCATTTT
14	TRBV5-1	TRBJ2-5	NA	NA	CASSLTAAGETQYF	TGCGCCAGCAGCTTGACGGCAGCCGGGGAGACCCAGTACTTC
16	TRBV7-4	TRBJ2-5	TRBD2	few	CASSPRTSGGEETQYF	TGTGCCAGCAGCCCGAGGACCAGCGGGGGCGAAGAGACCCAGTACTTC
16	TRBV27	TRBJ2-6	NA	NA	CASSFRGYSGANGLTF	TGTGCCAGCAGTTTTAGGGGTTACTCTGGGGCCAACGGCCTGACTTTC
13	TRBV30	TRBJ1-5	NA	NA	CAWGDTSNQPQHF	TGTGCCTGGGGGGACACAAGCAATCAGCCCCAGCATTTT
16	TRBV5-1	TRBJ1-4	NA	NA	CASSLVPNRGNEKLFF	TGCGCCAGCAGCTTGGTCCCCAACAGAGGGAATGAAAAACTGTTTTTT
14	TRBV18	TRBJ2-7	NA	NA	CASSPSGRDYEQYF	TGTGCCAGCTCACCATCTGGCAGGGACTACGAGCAGTACTTC
16	TRBV18	TRBJ2-1	NA	NA	CASSPRGQGTYNEQFF	TGTGCCAGCTCACCACGGGGGCAGGGCACCTACAATGAGCAGTTCTTC
15	TRBV7-9	TRBJ2-7	TRBD2	NA	CSSSRTSGNSYEQYF	TGTTCCAGCAGTAGGACTAGCGGGAACTCCTACGAGCAGTACTTC